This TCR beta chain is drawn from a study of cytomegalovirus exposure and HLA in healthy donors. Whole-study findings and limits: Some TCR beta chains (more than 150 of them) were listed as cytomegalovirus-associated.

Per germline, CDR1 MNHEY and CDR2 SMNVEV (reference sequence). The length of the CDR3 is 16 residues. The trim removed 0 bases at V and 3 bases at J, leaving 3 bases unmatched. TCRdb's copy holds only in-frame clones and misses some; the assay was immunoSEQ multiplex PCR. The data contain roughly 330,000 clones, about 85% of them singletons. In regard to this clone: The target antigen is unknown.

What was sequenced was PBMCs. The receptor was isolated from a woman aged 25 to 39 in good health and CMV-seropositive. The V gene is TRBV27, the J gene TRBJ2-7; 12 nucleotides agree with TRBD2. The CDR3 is CASSLSLAGGNYEQYF. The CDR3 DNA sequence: TGTGCCAGCAGTTTATCCCTAGCGGGAGGGAACTACGAGCAGTACTTC.